Sequencing of this T cell receptor beta chain was carried out in a study of shared clonotypes between healthy human individuals. A deep-level run was used for the assay. Here immunoSEQ multiplex PCR was the method, and the copy in TCRdb shows in-frame clones only, minus some. The sample has 450,000 to 600,000 clones; roughly 85% are singletons. After removal of 0 bases from V and 1 base from J, the junction contained 4 bases not matched to a gene. The CDR3 totals 16 residues. Germline V gives CDR1 SGHNT, CDR2 YYREEE (reference sequence). V usage is TRBV5-4 and J usage is TRBJ2-4, with 7 bases fitting TRBD1. The TCR comes from a woman aged 40 to 50 in good health. Some clones in this sample may be carry-over from other donors' samples. Sample: PBMCs. CDR3 loop: CASSLAQGEAKNIQYF. The CDR3 DNA is TGTGCCAGCAGCTTGGCCCAGGGGGAGGCCAAAAACATTCAGTACTTC.